This T cell receptor (beta chain) comes out of a study of Graves' ophthalmopathy and Graves' hyperthyroidism. The V gene's germline CDR1 is SGDLS and CDR2 YYNGEE. V lost 3 bases, J lost 1 base, and 13 bases lay in between. The CDR3 has 16 amino acids. The sequenced template was RNA, covering the TCR beta CDR3 region. A first-round RT-PCR used HTBI primers, followed by a second-round multiplex PCR. TCRdb re-called the multiplex PCR reads with MiXCR, one entry per CDR3 protein. The sample holds 1 million to 1.3 million distinct CDR3 sequences, 35% to 40% seen once. General study findings and limits: Ophthalmopathy was separated from stable hyperthyroidism by a 13-signature model with 87.88% sensitivity and about 79% specificity.

This clonotype was counted only a few times. What it recognizes is unknown. Material: peripheral blood or thyroid tissue (not recorded which). This receptor was identified in an adult man with Graves' hyperthyroidism. The chain is built from TRBV9 and TRBJ2-2; D gene unclear. CDR3 coding DNA: TGTGCCAGCAGCGGTCTCACCGGCGGGAACACCGGGGAGCTGTTTTTT. Amino acids: CASSGLTGGNTGELFF.